A single sample is the source of the 14 T cell receptor beta chains below, sequenced in a study of cytomegalovirus exposure and HLA in healthy donors. The study ran its PCR with 60 Vbeta and 13 Jbeta primers. The protocol was immunoSEQ multiplex PCR, while the TCRdb copy is restricted to in-frame clones and leaves out a portion. The data include roughly 45,000 clones; the top ten clones carry about 1.7%. Sequencing input: PBMCs. The receptors stem from a woman aged 25 to 39 in good health and CMV-seronegative.

V usage is TRBV19 and J usage is TRBJ2-7; D uncertain. The germline gives CDR1 LNHDA, CDR2 SQIVND (reference sequence). The CDR3 runs to 16 residues. V was pared by 3 bases and J by 0 bases, with 15 bases between. The CDR3 region has the DNA TGTGCCAGTAGTATCGGTGAGACACTCAGCTCCTACGAGCAGTACTTC. Residues: CASSIGETLSSYEQYF.

The chain combines TRBV6-1 with TRBJ1-4, with a possible D match to TRBD1 (6 bases). V was trimmed by 3 bases and J by 7 bases, leaving 15 bases between them. Germline V gene sequence: CDR1 MNHNS, CDR2 SASEGT. The CDR3 length is 15 residues. CDR3 DNA: TGTGCCAGCAGTGACTCTGGGGGCTCAAGTGAAAAACTGTTTTTT. This sequence encodes CASSDSGGSSEKLFF.

The chain carries TRBV6-1 and TRBJ2-7; TRBD1 matches at 10 bases. The CDR3 is made up of 12 amino acids. Per germline, CDR1 MNHNS and CDR2 SASEGT. V shed 8 bases and J 5 bases; nucleotides not matched to a gene: 3. CDR3 residues: CASAGQGNEQYF. CDR3 DNA: TGTGCCAGCGCGGGACAGGGGAACGAGCAGTACTTC.

The V call is TRBV6-5, the J call TRBJ1-5; possibly TRBD1 for D (5 bases). V lost 11 bases and J lost 2, with 10 bases in between. CDR1 is MNHEY and CDR2 is SVGAGI in the germline V gene. This CDR3 region has 12 residues. CDR3 region: CAAGIGNQPQHF. CDR3 coding DNA: TGTGCCGCAGGGATAGGCAATCAGCCCCAGCATTTT.

The chain uses TRBV11-2 and TRBJ2-2; 7 bases fit TRBD2. Germline V gives CDR1 SGHAT, CDR2 FQNNGV. The V segment lost 7 bases and the J segment 8 bases; nucleotides outside the gene matches: 7. The CDR3 sequence is 13 residues long. Here the CDR3 DNA reads TGTGCCAGCACCCTGGGGGGGTCTGGGGAGCTGTTTTTT. This sequence encodes CASTLGGSGELFF.

The rearrangement links TRBV7-9 to TRBJ2-7, with 8 bases identical to TRBD1. The CDR3 runs to 14 residues. The V gene's germline CDR1 is SEHNR and CDR2 FQNEAQ (reference sequence). Unmatched junction bases numbered 5, after V lost 1 base and J lost 6 bases. The CDR3 protein is CASSLGQGAGEQYF. The CDR3 nucleotides read TGTGCCAGCAGCTTAGGGCAGGGGGCAGGCGAGCAGTACTTC.

This sequence joins TRBV14 and TRBJ2-7; 7 bases are shared with TRBD2. CDR3 length: 16 amino acids. CDR1 is SGHDN and CDR2 is FVKESK in the germline V gene. V was clipped by 4 bases and J by 4 bases; unmatched bases: 13. CDR3 region: CASSPRAGVFRYEQYF. The CDR3 nucleotides read TGTGCCAGCAGCCCACGGGCGGGAGTCTTTCGGTACGAGCAGTACTTC.

V gene TRBV7-8 combines with J gene TRBJ2-7, with a tentative D call TRBD2 (7 bases). V lost 5 bases and J lost 6, with 14 bases in between. The germline CDR1 and CDR2 sequences are SGHVS and FQNEAQ. This CDR3 has 13 amino acids. The CDR3: CASSLIGGAEQYF. The CDR3 nucleotides read TGTGCCAGCAGCCTTATTGGGGGGGCCGAGCAGTACTTC.

The chain joins TRBV5-1 to TRBJ2-7, with a possible D match to TRBD2 (6 bases). Trimming removed 7 bases from V and 2 bases from J, with 22 bases in between. There are 16 residues in the CDR3. Per the germline V gene, CDR1 is SGHRS and CDR2 is YFSETQ. CDR3 protein: CASRPLSGRSAYEQYF. As DNA, the CDR3 is TGCGCCAGCCGGCCTCTGTCAGGGAGGTCGGCCTACGAGCAGTACTTC.

The chain links TRBV6-6 to TRBJ2-5; 9 positions match TRBD2. The J call may be wrong; the DNA end is better matched by TRBJ2-7. The CDR3 loop spans 15 amino acids. Per the germline V gene, CDR1 is MNHNY and CDR2 is SVGAGI (reference sequence). CDR3 region: CASSSKSGRFYEQYF. For the CDR3, the DNA is TGTGCCAGCAGTTCGAAAAGCGGGAGGTTCTACGAGCAGTACTTC.

The gene calls are TRBV19 and TRBJ1-1; TRBD1 might be the D (5 bases). The CDR3 contains 16 residues. The germline gives CDR1 LNHDA, CDR2 SQIVND (reference sequence). The germline V and J ends were trimmed by 5 bases and 2 bases, with 18 bases remaining between them. The chain's CDR3 is CASSANLQAINTEAFF. The CDR3 DNA reads TGTGCCAGTAGTGCCAACCTACAGGCCATCAACACTGAAGCTTTCTTT.

This chain links TRBV29-1 with TRBJ1-2, with a weak D call TRBD1 (6 bases). V was cut by 3 bases and J by 4 bases, with 9 bases left in between. This CDR3 contains 12 residues. CDR1 and CDR2 from the germline V gene are SQVTM and ANQGSEA. DNA for the CDR3: TGCAGCGTTGATCAGGGGCTCTATGGCTACACCTTC. Amino acid sequence: CSVDQGLYGYTF.

The rearrangement uses TRBV29-1 and TRBJ2-1, with TRBD1 identical over 9 bases. CDR1 is SQVTM and CDR2 is ANQGSEA in the germline V gene. V lost 7 bases and J lost 4; bases outside the gene matches: 2. This CDR3 is built from 12 residues. DNA of the CDR3: TGCAGCGGGGACAGGGAATACAATGAGCAGTTCTTC. Protein: CSGDREYNEQFF.

V gene TRBV6-5 combines with J gene TRBJ2-4; D unresolved. This CDR3 spans 15 amino acids. Between the trimmed V and J ends, which lost 4 bases and 2 bases, there was a span of 12 bases. Germline-derived CDR1 and CDR2 are MNHEY and SVGAGI. The CDR3 here is CASSLSVNSKNIQYF. The CDR3 coding sequence is TGTGCCAGCAGTTTGTCGGTTAATTCCAAAAACATTCAGTACTTC.